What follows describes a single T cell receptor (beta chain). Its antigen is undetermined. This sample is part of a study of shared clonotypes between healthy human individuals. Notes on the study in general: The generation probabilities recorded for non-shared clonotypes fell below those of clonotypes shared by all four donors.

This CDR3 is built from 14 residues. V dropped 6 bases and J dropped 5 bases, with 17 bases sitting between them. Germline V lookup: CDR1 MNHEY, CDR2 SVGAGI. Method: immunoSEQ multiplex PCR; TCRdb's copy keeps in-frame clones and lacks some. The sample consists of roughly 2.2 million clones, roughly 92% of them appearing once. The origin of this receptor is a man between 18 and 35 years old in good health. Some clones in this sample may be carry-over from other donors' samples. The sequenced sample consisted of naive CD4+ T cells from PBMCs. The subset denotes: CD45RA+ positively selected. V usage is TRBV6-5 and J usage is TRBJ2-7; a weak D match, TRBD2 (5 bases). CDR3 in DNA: TGTGCCAGCAGCCAGTCAAGCGGACGTCACGAGCAGTACTTC. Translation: CASSQSSGRHEQYF.